This is a list of T cell receptor beta chains from one sample in a study of siplizumab effects on memory and regulatory T cells. The protocol was immunoSEQ multiplex PCR, while the TCRdb copy is restricted to in-frame clones and leaves out a portion. This table has some 14,000 clones, roughly 40% appearing once. Their cognate antigens are unknown. Sequencing was done on a sample of CFSE-low (dividing) CD4+ T cells sorted from an allogeneic mixed lymphocyte reaction. All receptors come from a human donor in good health; the cells came from an allogeneic mixed lymphocyte reaction. Some clones in this sample may be carry-over from other donors' samples. Both conserved end residues are part of each CDR3. The D gene is left open where the match is weak. Clone size is shown for a subset of rows, as once, few, many or a class of expanded clone.

TRBD2	.	TRBV19	TRBJ2-7	CASSSGRGEQYF	TGTGCCAGCTCTAGCGGGAGGGGGGAGCAGTACTTC
.	few	TRBV5-1	TRBJ1-4	CASSSSGTRMTTNEKLFF	TGCGCCAGCAGCTCATCCGGGACAAGAATGACAACTAATGAAAAACTGTTTTTT
TRBD1	medium-sized	TRBV14	TRBJ2-7	CASSRRDRNYEQYF	TGTGCCAGCAGCCGCCGGGACAGAAACTACGAGCAGTACTTC
TRBD2	few	TRBV29-1	TRBJ2-1	CSVRAGDQENEQFF	TGCAGCGTTCGGGCGGGAGATCAGGAGAATGAGCAGTTCTTC
.	medium-sized	TRBV18	TRBJ1-1	CASSRGLMGVNTEAFF	TGTGCCAGCTCACGGGGTCTAATGGGCGTGAACACTGAAGCTTTCTTT
TRBD2	.	TRBV4-2	TRBJ2-7	CASSQLPSGSYEQYF	TGTGCCAGCAGCCAATTGCCTAGCGGGAGTTACGAGCAGTACTTC
TRBD2	few	TRBV5-1	TRBJ2-7	CASSPGLAGVLLYEQYF	TGCGCCAGCAGCCCAGGACTAGCGGGAGTTCTCCTCTACGAGCAGTACTTC
TRBD2	medium-sized	TRBV6-5	TRBJ2-7	CAVAGGPYEQYF	TGTGCCGTAGCGGGCGGGCCCTACGAGCAGTACTTC
.	.	TRBV5-8	TRBJ2-3	CASSPSWAQYF	TGTGCCAGCAGCCCGAGTTGGGCGCAGTATTTT
.	few	TRBV15	TRBJ2-1	CATSRDRGAWAYLEQFF	TGTGCCACCAGCAGAGATAGGGGCGCGTGGGCGTATTTAGAGCAGTTCTTC
.	.	TRBV5-1	TRBJ1-1	CASSLAGAYTEAFF	TGCGCCAGCAGCTTGGCAGGGGCTTACACTGAAGCTTTCTTT
.	few	TRBV7-3	TRBJ2-1	CASSLNSNNEQFF	TGTGCCAGCAGCTTAAATTCAAACAATGAGCAGTTCTTC
.	.	TRBV4-1	TRBJ2-1	CASSQEAASSYNEQFF	TGCGCCAGCAGCCAAGAGGCTGCGAGCTCCTACAATGAGCAGTTCTTC
.	few	TRBV16	TRBJ1-1	CASSLRAQPGTEAFF	TGTGCCAGCAGCCTCCGGGCCCAGCCGGGGACTGAAGCTTTCTTT
TRBD1	.	TRBV5-6	TRBJ1-6	CASSLGQGANSPLHF	TGTGCCAGCAGCTTAGGACAGGGAGCGAATTCACCCCTCCACTTT
TRBD1	few	TRBV6-1	TRBJ2-7	CATKTGVSYEQYF	TGTGCCACCAAGACAGGGGTTTCCTACGAGCAGTACTTC
.	few	TRBV18	TRBJ1-5	CASSPKTGVGQPQHF	TGTGCCAGCTCACCAAAAACCGGGGTGGGTCAGCCCCAGCATTTT
TRBD1	.	TRBV15	TRBJ2-1	CATSRRTGGLNEQFF	TGTGCCACCAGCAGAAGGACAGGGGGTCTCAATGAGCAGTTCTTC
.	once	TRBV7-9	TRBJ1-2	CASSLAPNYGYTF	TGTGCCAGCAGCTTAGCCCCTAACTATGGCTACACCTTC
.	few	TRBV10-3	TRBJ2-3	CAISEGPGTDTQYF	TGTGCCATCAGTGAGGGGCCGGGCACAGATACGCAGTATTTT
.	.	TRBV11-2	TRBJ1-2	CASSLFGSDYGYTF	TGTGCCAGCAGCTTGTTTGGTTCCGACTATGGCTACACCTTC
.	.	TRBV19	TRBJ1-1	CASRGPGYTEAFF	TGTGCCAGTAGGGGGCCAGGGTATACTGAAGCTTTCTTT
TRBD2	.	TRBV7-3	TRBJ2-1	CASSFTPPRAGWAYNEQFF	TGTGCCAGCAGCTTCACGCCCCCCAGAGCGGGATGGGCCTACAATGAGCAGTTCTTC
.	.	TRBV6-5	TRBJ1-4	CASSPYPRNEKLFF	TGTGCCAGCAGTCCATACCCCAGAAATGAAAAACTGTTTTTT
.	.	TRBV7-2	TRBJ1-1	CASSRGTVWTEAFF	TGTGCCAGCAGCCGAGGGACTGTTTGGACTGAAGCTTTCTTT
.	few	TRBV2	TRBJ2-1	CASRGQSTYNEQFF	TGTGCCAGCAGGGGACAAAGCACCTACAATGAGCAGTTCTTC
TRBD1	medium-sized	TRBV7-9	TRBJ1-5	CASSSTGGNQPQHF	TGTGCCAGCAGCTCGACAGGGGGCAATCAGCCCCAGCATTTT
.	.	TRBV6-6	TRBJ1-2	CASIEPGSAGYGYTF	TGTGCCAGCATTGAACCAGGGAGCGCTGGCTATGGCTACACCTTC
.	.	TRBV27	TRBJ2-5	CASSFGRKETQYF	TGTGCCAGCAGTTTCGGCAGGAAAGAGACCCAGTACTTC
.	.	TRBV30	TRBJ1-2	CAWSVPRGFSYGYTF	TGTGCCTGGAGTGTCCCTCGCGGGTTTAGCTATGGCTACACCTTC
TRBD1	.	TRBV6-5	TRBJ1-1	CASSDHRGREAFF	TGTGCCAGCAGCGACCACAGGGGTCGTGAAGCTTTCTTT
TRBD2	.	TRBV7-9	TRBJ2-1	CASSEGDYIYNEQFF	TGTGCCAGCAGTGAAGGGGACTATATATACAATGAGCAGTTCTTC